The sequence of this T cell receptor beta chain was determined in a study of beta chain features in type 1 diabetes. Study-wide results and limits: All four CD4+ subsets of Type 1 diabetes patients contained TCRB CDR3s that were moderately but significantly shorter.

CDR1 ENHRY and CDR2 SYGVKD come from the germline V gene. The V gene end was trimmed by 2 bases and the J gene end by 7 bases; junction bases not matched to a gene: 10. This CDR3 is built from 16 residues. Details on this clone: Its antigen remains unknown.

The entirety of the isolated RNA underwent reverse transcription, so expressed TCRB transcripts were sequenced. The method was immunoSEQ multiplex PCR; TCRdb's version includes in-frame clones alone and lacks a portion of them. Counted here are roughly 340,000 clones, roughly 14% occurring once; the ten biggest clones make up roughly 0.016%. The sequenced sample consisted of naive CD4+ T cells from blood. The rearrangement links TRBV10-3 to TRBJ2-1; 8 bases line up with TRBD2. This clonotype was obtained from a woman aged 18-35 years with type 1 diabetes. The CDR3 DNA reads as TGTGCCATCAGTGAGAGAGAAGGACTAGCTTTGAATGAGCAGTTCTTC. Its translation is CAISEREGLALNEQFF.